The entry below describes one TCR beta chain. This record comes from a study of control samples from healthy donors and cancer patients. V lost 5 bases, J lost 7 bases, and 7 bases stayed unmatched. This CDR3 is 15 amino acids long. The germline V gene encodes CDR1 LNHDA and CDR2 SQIVND (reference sequence). TCRdb's table, derived via immunoSEQ multiplex PCR, lists solely in-frame clones and lacks some. The top ten clones hold approximately 2.5% of a sample with around 120,000 clones, over 90% of them seen once. The TCR comes from a man in his thirties or forties in good health. The V and J genes are TRBV19 and TRBJ2-1, with 11 bases fitting TRBD2. Sequenced material: blood. The CDR3 spells CASSVTSGGGNEQFF. In nucleotides, the CDR3 is TGTGCCAGTAGTGTTACTAGCGGGGGCGGGAATGAGCAGTTCTTC.